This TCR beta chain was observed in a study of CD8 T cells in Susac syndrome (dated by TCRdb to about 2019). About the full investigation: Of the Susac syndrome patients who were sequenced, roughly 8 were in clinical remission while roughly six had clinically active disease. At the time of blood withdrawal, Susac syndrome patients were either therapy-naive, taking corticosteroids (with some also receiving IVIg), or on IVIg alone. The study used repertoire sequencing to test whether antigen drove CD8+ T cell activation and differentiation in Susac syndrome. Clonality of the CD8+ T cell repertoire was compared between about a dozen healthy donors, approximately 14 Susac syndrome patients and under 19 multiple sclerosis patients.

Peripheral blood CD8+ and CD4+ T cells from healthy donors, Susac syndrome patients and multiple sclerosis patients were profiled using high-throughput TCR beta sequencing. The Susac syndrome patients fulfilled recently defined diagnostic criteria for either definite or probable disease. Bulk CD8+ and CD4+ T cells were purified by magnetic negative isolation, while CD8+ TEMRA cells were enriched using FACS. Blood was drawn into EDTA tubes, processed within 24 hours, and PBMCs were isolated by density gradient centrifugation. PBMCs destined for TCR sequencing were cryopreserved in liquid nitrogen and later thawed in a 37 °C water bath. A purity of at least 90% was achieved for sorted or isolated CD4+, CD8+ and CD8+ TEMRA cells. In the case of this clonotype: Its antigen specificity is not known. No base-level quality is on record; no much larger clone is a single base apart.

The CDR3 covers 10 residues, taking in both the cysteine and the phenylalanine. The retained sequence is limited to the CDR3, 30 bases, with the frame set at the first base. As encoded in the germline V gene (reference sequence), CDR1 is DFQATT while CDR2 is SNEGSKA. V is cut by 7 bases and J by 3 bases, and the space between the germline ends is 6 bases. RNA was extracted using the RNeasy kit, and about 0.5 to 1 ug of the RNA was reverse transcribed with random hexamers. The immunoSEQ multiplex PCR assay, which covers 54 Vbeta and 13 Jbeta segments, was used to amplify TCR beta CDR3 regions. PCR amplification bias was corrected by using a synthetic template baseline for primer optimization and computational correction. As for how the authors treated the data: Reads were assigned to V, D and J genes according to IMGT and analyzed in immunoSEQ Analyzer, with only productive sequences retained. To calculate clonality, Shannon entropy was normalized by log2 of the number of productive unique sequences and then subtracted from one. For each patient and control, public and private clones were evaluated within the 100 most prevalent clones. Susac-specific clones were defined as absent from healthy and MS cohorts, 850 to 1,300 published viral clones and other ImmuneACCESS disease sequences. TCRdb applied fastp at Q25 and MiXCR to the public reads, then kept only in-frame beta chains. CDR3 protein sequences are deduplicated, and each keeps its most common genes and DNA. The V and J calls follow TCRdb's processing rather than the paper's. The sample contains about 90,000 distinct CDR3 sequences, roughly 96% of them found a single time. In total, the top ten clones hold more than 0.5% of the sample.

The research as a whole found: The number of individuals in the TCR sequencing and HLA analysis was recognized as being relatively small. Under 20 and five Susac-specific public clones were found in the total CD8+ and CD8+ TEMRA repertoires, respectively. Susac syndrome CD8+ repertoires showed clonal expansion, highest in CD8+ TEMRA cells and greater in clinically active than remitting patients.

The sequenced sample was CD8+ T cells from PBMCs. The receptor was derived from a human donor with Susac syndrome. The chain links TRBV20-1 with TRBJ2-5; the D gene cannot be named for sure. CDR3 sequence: CSGFEETQYF. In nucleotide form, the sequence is TGCAGTGGCTTTGAAGAGACCCAGTACTTC.